A selection of T cell receptor beta chains follows, all from one sample in a study of control samples from healthy donors and cancer patients. Using immunoSEQ multiplex PCR, the repertoire was profiled, and TCRdb retains in-frame clones only, with some absent. Of 150,000 to 200,000 clones in the sample, almost 90% were seen once. The sample taken for sequencing was blood. These TCRs come from a woman younger than 45 in good health. CDR3s include the opening cysteine and the closing phenylalanine or tryptophan. Fields, in order: J gene, CDR3 length, V gene, D gene, CDR3 protein. A D gene is named only where the DNA matches it firmly.

J: TRBJ2-5; length: 16; V: TRBV18; D: TRBD2; CDR3: CASSPPGLAARETQYF
J: TRBJ1-2; length: 12; V: TRBV5-4; D: TRBD1; CDR3: CASSGQDSGYTF
J: TRBJ1-2; length: 14; V: TRBV28; D: TRBD1; CDR3: CASGTASYSYGYTF
J: TRBJ2-7; length: 13; V: TRBV11-1; D: -; CDR3: CASSLTRNYEQYF
J: TRBJ1-1; length: 15; V: TRBV14; D: -; CDR3: CASSRLTGTNTEAFF
J: TRBJ1-1; length: 17; V: TRBV27; D: -; CDR3: CASSPRGKGRVNTEAFF
J: TRBJ2-7; length: 11; V: TRBV6-5; D: -; CDR3: CASGGALEQYF
J: TRBJ2-1; length: 15; V: TRBV6-5; D: -; CDR3: CASSYKWDDRGAQFF
J: TRBJ1-2; length: 12; V: TRBV7-9; D: -; CDR3: CASSSQANGYTF
J: TRBJ1-2; length: 16; V: TRBV2; D: -; CDR3: CASSVWRGSAPGGYTF
J: TRBJ2-1; length: 14; V: TRBV19; D: -; CDR3: CASKARSSYNEQFF
J: TRBJ2-7; length: 12; V: TRBV28; D: -; CDR3: CACGGTTYEQYF
J: TRBJ2-4; length: 13; V: TRBV15; D: TRBD1; CDR3: CATSRDRGNIQYF
J: TRBJ2-7; length: 16; V: TRBV24-1; D: TRBD1; CDR3: CATSDSRGSGGYEQYF
J: TRBJ2-1; length: 13; V: TRBV5-1; D: -; CDR3: CASSFGVTNEQFF
J: TRBJ2-1; length: 14; V: TRBV5-4; D: -; CDR3: CASSLELGLGRQFF
J: TRBJ1-4; length: 14; V: TRBV12-2; D: -; CDR3: CASRFGSLRGKLFF
J: TRBJ1-5; length: 17; V: TRBV4-1; D: -; CDR3: CASSPTGVRAGNQPQHF
J: TRBJ1-6; length: 15; V: TRBV6-5; D: -; CDR3: CASGRGSSYNSPLHF
J: TRBJ2-5; length: 17; V: TRBV4-2; D: TRBD2; CDR3: CASSQVGSGGYQETQYF
J: TRBJ2-1; length: 16; V: TRBV29-1; D: -; CDR3: CSVEEYVPSSYNEQFF
J: TRBJ1-6; length: 15; V: TRBV3-1/TRBV3-2; D: -; CDR3: CASSQEVAANSPLHF
J: TRBJ2-3; length: 15; V: TRBV5-4; D: TRBD1; CDR3: CASSLRQGEGDTQYF
J: TRBJ1-1; length: 14; V: TRBV6-6; D: TRBD1; CDR3: CASRDRQKRTEAFF
J: TRBJ2-5; length: 15; V: TRBV24-1; D: TRBD1; CDR3: CATSDLQGGGETQYF
J: TRBJ1-5; length: 14; V: TRBV7-6; D: -; CDR3: CASSLAGGNQPQHF
J: TRBJ2-1; length: 18; V: TRBV19; D: -; CDR3: CASSIGSGLVSTYNEQFF
J: TRBJ2-1; length: 15; V: TRBV29-1; D: TRBD1; CDR3: CSVEVLQGVVGEQFF
J: TRBJ1-2; length: 13; V: TRBV2; D: -; CDR3: CASSGGGAGGYTF
J: TRBJ1-2; length: 13; V: TRBV29-1; D: -; CDR3: CSVEDPGGYGYTF
J: TRBJ2-2; length: 15; V: TRBV6-5; D: TRBD2; CDR3: CASSWGGAFTGELFF
J: TRBJ1-1; length: 11; V: TRBV30; D: -; CDR3: CAWSRGLEAFF
J: TRBJ1-2; length: 13; V: TRBV7-9; D: -; CDR3: CASSPEVNYGYTF
J: TRBJ2-2; length: 14; V: TRBV6-5; D: -; CDR3: CASSLDTTPGELFF
J: TRBJ1-4; length: 14; V: TRBV2; D: -; CDR3: CASSVDRSNEKLFF
J: TRBJ2-7; length: 15; V: TRBV7-9; D: TRBD1; CDR3: CASSGTQGAVDEQYF
J: TRBJ2-1; length: 13; V: TRBV29-1; D: -; CDR3: CGLRKVSYNEQFF
J: TRBJ2-1; length: 14; V: TRBV7-8; D: -; CDR3: CASSFKSPSNEQFF
J: TRBJ1-1; length: 12; V: TRBV11-2; D: -; CDR3: CASSSGYTEAFF
J: TRBJ2-1; length: 16; V: TRBV10-1; D: TRBD2; CDR3: CASSDQPGGPNNEQFF
J: TRBJ1-2; length: 15; V: TRBV4-1; D: -; CDR3: CASSQDVEDYYGYTF
J: TRBJ1-1; length: 14; V: TRBV7-9; D: -; CDR3: CASSLSAGDTEAFF
J: TRBJ1-1; length: 12; V: TRBV29-1; D: TRBD1; CDR3: CSVELGGGKAFF
J: TRBJ2-4; length: 14; V: TRBV28; D: -; CDR3: CASSLWAVAAIQYF
J: TRBJ2-7; length: 15; V: TRBV18; D: -; CDR3: CASKGGKRRVYEQYF
J: TRBJ2-3; length: 15; V: TRBV29-1; D: TRBD2; CDR3: CSVGGLAGYTDTQYF
J: TRBJ2-4; length: 13; V: TRBV19; D: -; CDR3: CASSMGRLDIQYF
J: TRBJ2-7; length: 14; V: TRBV29-1; D: TRBD2; CDR3: CSVESSGRAYEQYF